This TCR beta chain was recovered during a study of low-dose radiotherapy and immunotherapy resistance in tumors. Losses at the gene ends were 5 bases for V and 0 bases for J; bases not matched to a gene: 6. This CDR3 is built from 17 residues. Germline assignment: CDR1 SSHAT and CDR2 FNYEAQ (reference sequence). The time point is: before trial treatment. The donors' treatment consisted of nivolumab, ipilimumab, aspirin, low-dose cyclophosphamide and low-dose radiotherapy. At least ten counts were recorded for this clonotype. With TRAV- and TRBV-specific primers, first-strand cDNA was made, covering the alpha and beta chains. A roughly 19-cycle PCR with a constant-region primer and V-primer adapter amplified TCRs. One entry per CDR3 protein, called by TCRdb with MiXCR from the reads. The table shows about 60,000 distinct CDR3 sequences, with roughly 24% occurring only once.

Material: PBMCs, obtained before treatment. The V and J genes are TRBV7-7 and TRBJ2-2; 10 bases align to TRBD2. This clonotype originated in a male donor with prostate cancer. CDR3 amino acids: CASSLRTSGPNTGELFF. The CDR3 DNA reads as TGTGCCAGCAGCCTTCGGACTAGCGGACCGAACACCGGGGAGCTGTTTTTT.